The TCR beta chain described here comes from a study of cytomegalovirus exposure and HLA in healthy donors. Study-wide background: Unique TCR beta sequences numbering 95 million to 130 million came from about 180 million T cells in an earlier analysis. The study, taken as a whole, reports: A later analysis reportedly found fewer N-insertions in an Asian-associated ancestry cluster than the approximately 660-donor mean. Researchers reported in a later analysis that a missense DCLRE1C variant was tied to TCR beta V- and J-gene trimming. There were several of the most significant clusters that appeared linked to common viral pathogens in a later analysis.

In germline, CDR1 is SGHRS, CDR2 YFSETQ. J gave up 1 base and V 0 bases, and 5 bases lay outside the gene matches. This CDR3 comprises 18 residues. About this clone itself: What it binds is not known.

The primer mix had 60 Vbeta and 13 Jbeta primers. Using immunoSEQ multiplex PCR, the repertoire was profiled, and TCRdb retains in-frame clones only, with some absent. The data show around 120,000 clones, about four fifths seen once. This chain uses TRBV5-1 with TRBJ2-4; 12 bases fit TRBD2. The sample taken for sequencing was PBMCs. This TCR derives from a female donor in good health and CMV-seropositive. CDR3 nucleotide sequence: TGCGCCAGCAGCTTGGAGCTAGCGGGGGGGCCGGCCAAAAACATTCAGTACTTC. Translation gives CASSLELAGGPAKNIQYF.